What follows are 17 T cell receptor beta chains derived from one specimen sequenced in a study of Ad26.COV2.S vaccination and SARS-CoV-2 variants (dated by TCRdb to the early 2020s). The library was prepared using the immunoSEQ multiplex PCR assay. TCRdb limited this immuneACCESS table to in-frame rearrangements with V and J called. A share of clones is missing; checked studies link under half to unresolved V genes, and the rest is unexplained. Counted in this sample were about 480,000 clones; roughly 89% of them appeared once. The ten largest account for 9.5% to 15% of the sample. In light of the paper, this sample's treatment or condition label describes: roughly 18 received Ad26.COV2.S at low or high dose, single or two shots; 5 received placebo; per-sample allocation not given. Repertoires of vaccine and placebo recipients were sequenced from samples collected on day 63 after the first injection.

The sequences come from peripheral blood, collected in a trial of Ad26.COV2.S vaccine versus placebo. The source of these receptors is a person between 18 and 60 years old who received the Ad26.COV2.S COVID-19 vaccine or a placebo.

This chain joins TRBV29-1 and TRBJ2-1; 14 positions match TRBD2. V lost 6 bases to trimming and J lost 6 bases; unmatched junction nucleotides: 4. The CDR3 extends over 14 amino acids. Germline CDR1 and CDR2: SQVTM and ANQGSEA. The CDR3 loop is CSVAGTSGSNEQFF. DNA of the CDR3: TGCAGCGTCGCCGGGACTAGCGGGAGCAATGAGCAGTTCTTC.

The gene calls are TRBV9 and TRBJ2-3, with a weak D call TRBD1 (6 bases). The CDR3 covers 14 residues. The germline V and J ends were trimmed by 4 bases and 6 bases, with 15 bases remaining between them. CDR1 SGDLS and CDR2 YYNGEE come from the germline V gene. The CDR3 loop is CASSSKTGPDTQYF. The CDR3 DNA follows: TGTGCCAGCAGCTCCAAGACAGGACCCGATACGCAGTATTTT.

The J gene is TRBJ2-3, the V gene TRBV5-8; 16 nucleotides align to TRBD2. Losses at the gene ends were 4 bases for V and 3 bases for J; bases not matched to a gene: 8. From germline, CDR1 is SGHTS and CDR2 YDEGEE. This CDR3 has 18 amino acids. The DNA of the CDR3 is TGTGCCAGCAGCGCCGGGACTAGCGGGAGGGCCGGGACAGATACGCAGTATTTT. Amino acid sequence: CASSAGTSGRAGTDTQYF. The variable domain in full, with the rest retrieved from reference TRBV5-8 and TRBJ2-3, is EAGVTQSPTHLIKTRGQQATLRCSPISGHTSVYWYQQALGLGLQFLLWYDEGEERNRGNFPPRFSGRQFPNYSSELNVNALELEDSALYLCASSAGTSGRAGTDTQYFGPGTRLTVL.

This chain links TRBV30 with TRBJ2-4; 7 bases fit TRBD2. The CDR3 totals 12 residues. Germline V gene data show CDR1 as GTSNPN and CDR2 as SVGIG (reference sequence). V lost 3 bases, J lost 9 bases, and 5 bases stayed unmatched. CDR3 bases: TGTGCCTGGAGCCCGGGAGGCCCCATTCAGTACTTC. Its protein is CAWSPGGPIQYF.

This clone was observed at least ten times. V is TRBV6-2 or TRBV6-3 and J is TRBJ2-1; D unclear. Germline CDR1 MNHEY, CDR2 SVGEGT. The CDR3 runs 11 residues. V was cut by 6 bases and J by 5 bases, with 5 bases left in between. Here the CDR3 reads CASSDNNEQFF. DNA of the CDR3: TGTGCCAGCAGCGATAACAATGAGCAGTTCTTC.

This clone was seen once. The rearrangement uses TRBV11-2 and TRBJ1-5; D remains unclear. Trimming cost V 1 base and J 2 bases, with 15 bases left between them. The CDR3 loop spans 17 amino acids. Germline loops: CDR1 SGHAT, CDR2 FQNNGV. The CDR3 spells CASSLAAGSRGNQPQHF. The CDR3 DNA reads TGTGCCAGCAGCTTAGCCGCGGGGTCTAGGGGCAATCAGCCCCAGCATTTT.

The chain joins TRBV5-6 to TRBJ2-7; 7 nucleotides agree with TRBD1. CDR3 size: 14 residues. V gave up 4 bases and J gave up 2 bases; unmatched junction bases: 6. Per germline, CDR1 SGHDT and CDR2 YYEEEE. In nucleotides, the CDR3 is TGTGCCAGCAGCCCGAGGGGGACAGCCTACGAGCAGTACTTC. The encoded protein is CASSPRGTAYEQYF. Based on the CDR3 plus reference TRBV5-6 and TRBJ2-7, the full variable domain is DAGVTQSPTHLIKTRGQQVTLRCSPKSGHDTVSWYQQALGQGPQFIFQYYEEEERQRGNFPDRFSGHQFPNYSSELNVNALLLGDSALYLCASSPRGTAYEQYFGPGTRLTVT.

The CDR3 protein is CASTLDRANSPLHF. In DNA form, the CDR3 reads TGTGCCAGCACCTTAGACAGAGCGAATTCACCCCTCCACTTT. V and J are TRBV2 and TRBJ1-6; D might be TRBD1 (5 bases). V was cut by 7 bases and J by 7 bases, with 14 bases left in between. CDR3 length: 14 residues. The germline gives CDR1 SNHLY, CDR2 FYNNEI. Variable domain in full (rest from reference TRBV2 and TRBJ1-6): EPEVTQTPSHQVTQMGQEVILRCVPISNHLYFYWYRQILGQKVEFLVSFYNNEISEKSEIFDDQFSVERPDGSNFTLKIRSTKLEDSAMYFCASTLDRANSPLHFGNGTRLTVT.

V is TRBV28 and J is TRBJ2-7; D possibly corresponds to TRBD1 (6 bases). This CDR3 is built from 15 residues. V shed 5 bases and J shed 2 bases, with 16 bases lying between them. Germline V gene data show CDR1 as MDHEN and CDR2 as SYDVKM. CDR3 sequence: CASSRSPGQPYEQYF. The DNA of the CDR3 is TGTGCCAGCAGTCGTTCGCCGGGACAACCCTACGAGCAGTACTTC.

The chain couples TRBV7-9 to TRBJ2-1; 8 positions match TRBD1. Losses at the gene ends were 7 bases for V and 5 bases for J; bases not matched to a gene: 16. Germline V gene lookup returns CDR1 SEHNR and CDR2 FQNEAQ (reference sequence). CDR3 length: 17 amino acids. The CDR3: CASIVTTGTGDNNEQFF. CDR3 nucleotides: TGTGCCAGCATCGTAACGACCGGGACAGGCGATAACAATGAGCAGTTCTTC.

The V and J genes are TRBV20-1 and TRBJ1-1, with TRBD1 as a possible D gene (6 bases). The CDR3 runs 11 residues. Per germline, CDR1 DFQATT and CDR2 SNEGSKA (reference sequence). The germline V and J ends were trimmed by 6 bases and 11 bases, with 16 bases remaining between them. The CDR3 DNA sequence: TGCAGTGCCAACGAAAACAGGGCCGCTTTCTTT. This codes for CSANENRAAFF.

CDR3 DNA: TGTGCCAGCAGGGGGACAGTCTATGGCTACACCTTC. Translated, it gives CASRGTVYGYTF. This rearrangement joins TRBV2 to TRBJ1-2; 7 bases fit TRBD1. This CDR3 spans 12 amino acids. J lost 4 bases, V lost 6 bases, and 2 bases had no gene match. Germline lookup yields CDR1 SNHLY and CDR2 FYNNEI.

The rearrangement links TRBV5-1 to TRBJ2-7; D gene unclear. Trimming left V 0 bases short and J 2 bases short, with 6 bases between. CDR3 length: 13 amino acids. Germline values: CDR1 SGHRS, CDR2 YFSETQ. The CDR3 loop reads CASSLGRPYEQYF. CDR3 DNA: TGCGCCAGCAGCTTGGGCAGGCCCTACGAGCAGTACTTC.

The V and J genes are TRBV12-3 or TRBV12-4 and TRBJ2-1, with 11 bases lining up with TRBD2. The CDR3 contains 13 residues. With 10 bases clipped from V and 4 bases from J, the junction kept 3 bases outside the gene matches. The chain's CDR3 is CATGTSGYNEQFF. The CDR3 nucleotides are TGTGCCACCGGGACTAGCGGATACAATGAGCAGTTCTTC.

The rearrangement uses TRBV5-3 and TRBJ1-1; possible D gene TRBD1, 5 bases. TRBV5-3 is an open reading frame, and its role is uncertain. The CDR3 contains 15 residues. Trimming left V 8 bases short and J 0 bases short, with 17 bases between. In DNA form, the CDR3 reads TGTGCCAGGCCTAGGGACTGCCTCATGAACACTGAAGCTTTCTTT. The encoded protein is CARPRDCLMNTEAFF.

This chain joins TRBV5-6 and TRBJ1-1; 8 bases match TRBD1. The V gene end was trimmed by 4 bases and the J gene end by 5 bases; junction bases not matched to a gene: 10. The CDR3 totals 15 residues. Germline V CDR1 and CDR2: SGHDT, YYEEEE. CDR3 sequence: CASSPGQGRGTEAFF. Here the CDR3 DNA reads TGTGCCAGCAGCCCCGGACAGGGCCGAGGGACTGAAGCTTTCTTT.

V usage is TRBV6-6 and J usage is TRBJ2-7, with TRBD1 identical over 7 bases. Germline loops: CDR1 MNHNY, CDR2 SVGAGI (reference sequence). This CDR3 has 15 amino acids. With 6 bases clipped from V and 3 bases from J, the junction kept 11 bases outside the gene matches. The CDR3 region has the DNA TGTGCCAGCAGCCCGAGGGGGCCTTTGTTCTACGAGCAGTACTTC. This sequence encodes CASSPRGPLFYEQYF.